This T cell receptor (beta chain) emerged from a study of regulatory T cells in long-lasting Graves disease. Sequencing libraries for TCR beta were prepared with iRepertoire HTBI primers and Arm-PCR of CDR3 regions. TCRdb fed the multiplex PCR reads into MiXCR, producing one record per CDR3 protein. The sample carries hundreds of thousands of distinct CDR3 sequences, about 15% recorded once. As for time point: newly diagnosed GD, antithyroid drugs for less than 3 months. After RNA was extracted from PBMCs, the TCR library was made from it. This clonotype has ten or more counts. The sample was also linked to a second study, of T cells in Graves' hyperthyroidism and ophthalmopathy.

This receptor was taken from a woman in her 30s with Graves disease. The source was peripheral blood mononuclear cells (PBMCs), collected at new diagnosis, from a patient treated with antithyroid drugs.

CDR3 DNA: TGTGCCAGCAGCTTATTGCTCTCTGGGGCCAACGTCCTGACTTTC. Protein product: CASSLLLSGANVLTF. The V call is TRBV7-6, the J call TRBJ2-6; D ambiguous. The CDR3 length is 15 residues. V dropped 2 bases and J dropped 0 bases, with 5 bases sitting between them. CDR1 SGHVS and CDR2 FNYEAQ come from the germline V gene.